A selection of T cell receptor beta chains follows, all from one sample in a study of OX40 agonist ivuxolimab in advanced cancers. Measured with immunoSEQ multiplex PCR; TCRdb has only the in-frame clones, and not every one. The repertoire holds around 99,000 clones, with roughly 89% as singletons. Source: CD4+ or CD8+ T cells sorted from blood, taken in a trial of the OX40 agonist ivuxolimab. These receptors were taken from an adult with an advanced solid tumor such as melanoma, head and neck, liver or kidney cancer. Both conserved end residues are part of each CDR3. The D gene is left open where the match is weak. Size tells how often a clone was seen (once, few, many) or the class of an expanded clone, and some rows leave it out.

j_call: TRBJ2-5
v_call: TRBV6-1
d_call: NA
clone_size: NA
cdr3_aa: CASVFFTNQETQYF
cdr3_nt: TGTGCCAGCGTATTTTTCACGAACCAAGAGACCCAGTACTTC

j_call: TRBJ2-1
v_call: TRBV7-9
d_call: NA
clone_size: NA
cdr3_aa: CASSPSADEQFF
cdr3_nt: TGTGCCAGCAGCCCTAGCGCTGATGAGCAGTTCTTC

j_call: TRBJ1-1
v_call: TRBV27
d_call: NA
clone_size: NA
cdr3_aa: CASSPAGRTEAFF
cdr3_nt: TGTGCCAGCAGTCCCGCAGGTCGCACTGAAGCTTTCTTT

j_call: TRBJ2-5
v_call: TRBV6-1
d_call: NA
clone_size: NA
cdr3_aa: CASSGALETQYF
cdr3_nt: TGTGCCAGCAGTGGGGCATTGGAGACCCAGTACTTC

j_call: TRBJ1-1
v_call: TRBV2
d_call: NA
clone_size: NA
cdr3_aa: CARAGRGNTEAFF
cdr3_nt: TGTGCCAGGGCAGGCAGGGGGAACACTGAAGCTTTCTTT

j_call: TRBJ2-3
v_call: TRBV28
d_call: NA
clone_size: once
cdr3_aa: CASSQQWDTQYF
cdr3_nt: TGTGCCAGCAGTCAACAGTGGGATACGCAGTATTTT

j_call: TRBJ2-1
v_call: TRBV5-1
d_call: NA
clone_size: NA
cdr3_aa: CASSPVTGVSNEQFF
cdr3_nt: TGCGCCAGCAGCCCGGTCACGGGAGTCTCCAATGAGCAGTTCTTC

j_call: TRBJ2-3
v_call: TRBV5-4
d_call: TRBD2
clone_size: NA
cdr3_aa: CASSLVGRREGRDTQYF
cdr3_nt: TGTGCCAGCAGCTTGGTGGGTCGGCGGGAGGGAAGAGATACGCAGTATTTT

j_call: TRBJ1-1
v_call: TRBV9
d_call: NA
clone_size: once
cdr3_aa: CASSVVAAGITEAFF
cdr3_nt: TGTGCCAGCAGCGTAGTTGCGGCTGGGATCACTGAAGCTTTCTTT

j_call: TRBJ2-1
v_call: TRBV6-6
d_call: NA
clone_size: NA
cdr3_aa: CASSPGGGNEQFF
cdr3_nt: TGTGCCAGCTCTCCAGGGGGGGGCAATGAGCAGTTCTTC

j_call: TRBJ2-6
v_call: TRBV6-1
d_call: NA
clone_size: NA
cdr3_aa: CASRDGGGANVLTF
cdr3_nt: TGTGCCAGCAGGGATGGAGGTGGGGCCAACGTCCTGACTTTC

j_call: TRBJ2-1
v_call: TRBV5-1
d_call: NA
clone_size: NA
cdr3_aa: CASSLVYGRDEQFF
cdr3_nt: TGCGCCAGCAGCTTGGTATACGGTCGGGATGAGCAGTTCTTC

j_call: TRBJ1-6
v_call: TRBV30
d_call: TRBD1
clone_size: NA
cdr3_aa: CAWSVGTVSYNSPLHF
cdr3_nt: TGTGCCTGGAGTGTGGGGACAGTGAGCTATAATTCACCCCTCCACTTT

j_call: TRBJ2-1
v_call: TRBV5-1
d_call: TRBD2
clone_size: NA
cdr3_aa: CASSIGGGLNEQFF
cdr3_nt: TGCGCCAGCAGCATAGGCGGGGGTTTAAATGAGCAGTTCTTC

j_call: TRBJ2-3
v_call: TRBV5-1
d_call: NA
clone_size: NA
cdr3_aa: CASRVQTSTDTQYF
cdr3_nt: TGCGCCAGCAGAGTACAAACTAGCACAGATACGCAGTATTTT

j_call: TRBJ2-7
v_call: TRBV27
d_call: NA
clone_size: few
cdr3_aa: CASSPQGTISEQYF
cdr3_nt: TGTGCCAGCAGTCCCCAGGGGACTATATCCGAGCAGTACTTC

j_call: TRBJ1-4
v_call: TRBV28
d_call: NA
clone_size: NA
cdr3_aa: CASSLRGTNEKLFF
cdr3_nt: TGTGCCAGCAGTTTAAGGGGTACTAATGAAAAACTGTTTTTT

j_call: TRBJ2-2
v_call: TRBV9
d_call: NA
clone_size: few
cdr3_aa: CASSRIGRPTGELFF
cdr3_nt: TGTGCCAGCAGCCGAATCGGGAGACCCACCGGGGAGCTGTTTTTT

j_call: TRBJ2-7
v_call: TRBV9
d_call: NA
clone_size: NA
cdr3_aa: CASSPGQGYEQYF
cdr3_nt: TGTGCCAGCAGTCCCGGGCAGGGCTACGAGCAGTACTTC

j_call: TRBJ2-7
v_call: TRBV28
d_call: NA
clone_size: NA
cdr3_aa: CASGGFLEQYF
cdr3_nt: TGTGCCAGCGGCGGCTTCCTCGAGCAGTACTTC

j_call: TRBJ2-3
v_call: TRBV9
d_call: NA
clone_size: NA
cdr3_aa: CASSAGTDTQYF
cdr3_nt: TGTGCCAGCAGCGCGGGCACAGATACGCAGTATTTT

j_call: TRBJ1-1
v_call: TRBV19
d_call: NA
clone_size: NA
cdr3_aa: CASSLRTKGKGNTEAFF
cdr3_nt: TGTGCCAGTAGTCTCCGAACGAAGGGGAAAGGGAACACTGAAGCTTTCTTT

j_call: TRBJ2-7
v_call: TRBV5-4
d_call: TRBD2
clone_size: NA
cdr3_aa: CASSSGTSSHEQYF
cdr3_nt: TGTGCCAGCAGCTCCGGGACTAGCTCCCACGAGCAGTACTTC

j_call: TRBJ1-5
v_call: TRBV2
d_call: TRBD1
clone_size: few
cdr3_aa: CASSEQTGVQPQHF
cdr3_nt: TGTGCCAGCAGTGAACAGACAGGGGTTCAGCCCCAGCATTTT

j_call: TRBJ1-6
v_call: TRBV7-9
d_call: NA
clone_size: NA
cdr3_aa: CASSLAVGLPLHF
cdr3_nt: TGTGCCAGCAGCTTAGCGGTCGGACTTCCCCTCCACTTT

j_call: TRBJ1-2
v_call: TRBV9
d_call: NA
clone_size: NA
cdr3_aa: CASSVDPTGSYGYTF
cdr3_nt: TGTGCCAGCAGCGTAGATCCGACGGGAAGCTATGGCTACACCTTC

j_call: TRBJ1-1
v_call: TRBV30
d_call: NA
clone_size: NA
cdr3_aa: CAWHRDFEAFF
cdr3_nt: TGTGCCTGGCACCGGGATTTTGAAGCTTTCTTT

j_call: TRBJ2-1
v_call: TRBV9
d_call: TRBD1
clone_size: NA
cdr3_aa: CASSVAGGPYNEQFF
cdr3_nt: TGTGCCAGCAGCGTAGCAGGGGGCCCCTACAATGAGCAGTTCTTC

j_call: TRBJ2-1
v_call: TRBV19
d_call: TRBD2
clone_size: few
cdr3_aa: CASSILAGQYEQFF
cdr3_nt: TGTGCCAGTAGTATACTAGCGGGACAATATGAGCAGTTCTTC

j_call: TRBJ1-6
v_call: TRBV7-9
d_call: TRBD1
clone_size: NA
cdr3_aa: CASSRGDRRSPLHF
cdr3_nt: TGTGCCAGCAGCCGCGGGGACAGGAGGTCACCCCTCCACTTT

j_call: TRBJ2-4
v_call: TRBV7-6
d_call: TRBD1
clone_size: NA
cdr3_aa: CASSSTQQGLANIQYF
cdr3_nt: TGTGCCAGCAGCTCCACCCAACAGGGGCTTGCGAACATTCAGTACTTC

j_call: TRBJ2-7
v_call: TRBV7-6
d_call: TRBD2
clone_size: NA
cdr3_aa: CASSLAAPSGRGEQYF
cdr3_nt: TGTGCCAGCAGCTTAGCGGCTCCTAGCGGGAGAGGCGAGCAGTACTTC

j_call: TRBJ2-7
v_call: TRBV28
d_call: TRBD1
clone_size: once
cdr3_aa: CASSLSRQGRRGEQYF
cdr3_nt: TGTGCCAGCAGTTTATCGCGACAGGGACGACGGGGCGAGCAGTACTTC

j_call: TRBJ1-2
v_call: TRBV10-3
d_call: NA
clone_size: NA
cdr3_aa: CAIGTGAGYGYTF
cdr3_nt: TGTGCCATCGGGACGGGAGCTGGGTATGGCTACACCTTC

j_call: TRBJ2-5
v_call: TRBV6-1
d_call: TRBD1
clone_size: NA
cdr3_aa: CASGDREVVETQYF
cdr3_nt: TGTGCCAGCGGGGACAGGGAAGTAGTGGAGACCCAGTACTTC

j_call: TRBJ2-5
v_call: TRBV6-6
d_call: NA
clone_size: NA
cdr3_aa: CASSYSIGTPETQYF
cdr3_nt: TGTGCCAGCAGTTACTCTATCGGGACACCAGAGACCCAGTACTTC

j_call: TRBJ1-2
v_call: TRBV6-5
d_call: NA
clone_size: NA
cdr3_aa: CASSARQGRDGYTF
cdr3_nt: TGTGCCAGCTCGGCCCGTCAAGGAAGGGATGGCTACACCTTC

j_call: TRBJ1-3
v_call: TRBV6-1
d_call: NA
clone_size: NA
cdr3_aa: CASFSGNTIYF
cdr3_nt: TGTGCCAGTTTCTCTGGAAACACCATATATTTT

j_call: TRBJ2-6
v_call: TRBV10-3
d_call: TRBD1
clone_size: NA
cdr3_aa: CAISGGQALNRRVVNVLTF
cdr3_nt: TGTGCCATCAGTGGGGGACAGGCCCTTAATAGACGGGTTGTCAACGTCCTGACTTTC

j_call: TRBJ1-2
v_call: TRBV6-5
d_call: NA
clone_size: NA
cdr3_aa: CASSYSTDHNYGYTF
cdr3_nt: TGTGCCAGCAGTTACTCGACAGACCATAACTATGGCTACACCTTC